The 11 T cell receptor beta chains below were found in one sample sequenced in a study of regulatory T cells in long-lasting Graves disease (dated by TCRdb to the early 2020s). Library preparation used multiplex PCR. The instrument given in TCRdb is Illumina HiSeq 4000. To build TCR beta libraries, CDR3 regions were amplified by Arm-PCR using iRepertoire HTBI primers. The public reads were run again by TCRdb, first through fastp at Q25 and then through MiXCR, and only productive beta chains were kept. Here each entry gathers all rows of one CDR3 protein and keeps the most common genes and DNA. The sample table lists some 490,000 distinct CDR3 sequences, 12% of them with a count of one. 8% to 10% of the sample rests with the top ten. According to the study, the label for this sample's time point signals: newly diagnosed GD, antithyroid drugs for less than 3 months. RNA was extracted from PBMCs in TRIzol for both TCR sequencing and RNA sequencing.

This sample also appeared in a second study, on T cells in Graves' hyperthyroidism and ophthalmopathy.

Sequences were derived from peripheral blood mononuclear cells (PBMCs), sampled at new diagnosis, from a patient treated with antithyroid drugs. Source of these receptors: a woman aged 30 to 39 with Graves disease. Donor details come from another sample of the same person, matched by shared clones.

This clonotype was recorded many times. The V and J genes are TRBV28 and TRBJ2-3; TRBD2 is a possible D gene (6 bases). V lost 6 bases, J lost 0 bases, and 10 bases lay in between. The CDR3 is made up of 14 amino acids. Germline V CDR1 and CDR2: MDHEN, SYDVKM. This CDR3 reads CASRTEGSTDTQYF. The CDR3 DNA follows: TGTGCCAGCAGGACGGAGGGGAGCACAGATACGCAGTATTTT.

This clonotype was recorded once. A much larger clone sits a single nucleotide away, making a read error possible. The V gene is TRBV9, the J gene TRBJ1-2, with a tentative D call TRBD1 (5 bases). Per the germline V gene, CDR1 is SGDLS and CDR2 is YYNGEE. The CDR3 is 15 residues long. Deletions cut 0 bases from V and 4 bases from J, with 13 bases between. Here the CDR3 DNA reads TGTGCCAGCAGCGTAGGTACCGGGGCTAGCTATGGCTACACCTTC. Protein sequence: CASSVGTGASYGYTF.

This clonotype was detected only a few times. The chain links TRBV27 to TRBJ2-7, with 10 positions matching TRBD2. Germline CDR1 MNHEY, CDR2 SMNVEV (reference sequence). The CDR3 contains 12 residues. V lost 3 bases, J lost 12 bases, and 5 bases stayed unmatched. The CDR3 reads CASSFLAGVPYF. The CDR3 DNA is TGTGCCAGCAGTTTCCTAGCGGGAGTTCCGTACTTC.

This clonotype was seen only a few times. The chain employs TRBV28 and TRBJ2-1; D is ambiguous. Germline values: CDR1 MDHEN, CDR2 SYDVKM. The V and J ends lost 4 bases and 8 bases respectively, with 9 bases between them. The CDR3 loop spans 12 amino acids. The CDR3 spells CASSSGVHEQFF. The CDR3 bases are TGTGCCAGCAGTTCAGGCGTCCATGAGCAGTTCTTC.

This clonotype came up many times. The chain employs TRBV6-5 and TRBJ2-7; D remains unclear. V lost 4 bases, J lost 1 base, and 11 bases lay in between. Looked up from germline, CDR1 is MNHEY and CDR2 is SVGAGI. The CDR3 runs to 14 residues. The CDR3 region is CASSSLDISYEQYF. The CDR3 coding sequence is TGTGCCAGCAGTTCCCTAGACATTTCCTACGAGCAGTACTTC.

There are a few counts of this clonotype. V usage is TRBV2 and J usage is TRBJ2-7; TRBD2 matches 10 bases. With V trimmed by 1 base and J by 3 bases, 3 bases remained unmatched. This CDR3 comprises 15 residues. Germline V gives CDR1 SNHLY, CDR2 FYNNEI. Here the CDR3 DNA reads TGTGCCAGCAGTGAAGGAGCGGGAGGGTTCTACGAGCAGTACTTC. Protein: CASSEGAGGFYEQYF.

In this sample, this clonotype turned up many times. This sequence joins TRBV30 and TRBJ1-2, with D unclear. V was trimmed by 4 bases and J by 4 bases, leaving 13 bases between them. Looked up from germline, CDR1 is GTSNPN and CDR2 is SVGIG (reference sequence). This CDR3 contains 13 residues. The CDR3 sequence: CAWNLRRAYGYTF. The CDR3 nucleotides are TGTGCCTGGAATTTACGAAGGGCCTATGGCTACACCTTC.

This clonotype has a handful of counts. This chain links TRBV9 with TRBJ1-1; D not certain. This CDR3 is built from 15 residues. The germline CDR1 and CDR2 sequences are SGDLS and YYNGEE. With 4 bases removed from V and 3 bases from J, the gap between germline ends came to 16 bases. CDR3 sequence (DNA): TGTGCCAGCAGCACTTCGGGGTCGAGGGACACTGAAGCTTTCTTT. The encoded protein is CASSTSGSRDTEAFF.

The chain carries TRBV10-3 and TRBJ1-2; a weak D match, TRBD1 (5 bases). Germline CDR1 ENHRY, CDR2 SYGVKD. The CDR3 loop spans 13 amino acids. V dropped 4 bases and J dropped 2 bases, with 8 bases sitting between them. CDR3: CAISGDRNYGYTF. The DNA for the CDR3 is TGTGCCATCAGTGGCGACAGAAACTATGGCTACACCTTC.

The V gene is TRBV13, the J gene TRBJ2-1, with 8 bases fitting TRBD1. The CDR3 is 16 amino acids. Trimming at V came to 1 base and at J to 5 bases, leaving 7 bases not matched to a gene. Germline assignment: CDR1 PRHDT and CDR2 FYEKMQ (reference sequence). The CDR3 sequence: CASSLDTGTGHNEQFF. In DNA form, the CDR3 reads TGTGCCAGCAGCTTAGACACCGGGACAGGCCACAATGAGCAGTTCTTC.

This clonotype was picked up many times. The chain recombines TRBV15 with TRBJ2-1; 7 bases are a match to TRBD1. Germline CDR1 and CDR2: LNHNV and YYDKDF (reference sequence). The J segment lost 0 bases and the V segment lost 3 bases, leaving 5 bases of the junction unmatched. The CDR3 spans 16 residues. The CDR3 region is CATSRAGGSSYNEQFF. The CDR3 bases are TGTGCCACCAGCAGGGCAGGGGGAAGCTCCTACAATGAGCAGTTCTTC. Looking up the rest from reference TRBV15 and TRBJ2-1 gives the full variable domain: DAMVIQNPRYQVTQFGKPVTLSCSQTLNHNVMYWYQQKSSQAPKLLFHYYDKDFNNEADTPDNFQSRRPNTSFCFLDIRSPGLGDTAMYLCATSRAGGSSYNEQFFGPGTRLTVL.